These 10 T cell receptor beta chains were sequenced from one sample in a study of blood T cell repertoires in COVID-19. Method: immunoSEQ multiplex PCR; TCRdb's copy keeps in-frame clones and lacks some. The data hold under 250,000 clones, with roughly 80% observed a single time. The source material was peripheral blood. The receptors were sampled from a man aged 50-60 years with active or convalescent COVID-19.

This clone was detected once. CDR3 residues: CASSLRFEGANGELFF. CDR3 coding DNA: TGTGCCAGCAGCTTAAGGTTTGAGGGGGCGAACGGGGAGCTGTTTTTT. This sequence joins TRBV5-4 and TRBJ2-2, with TRBD1 matching over 7 bases. Trimming took 2 bases from V and 7 from J; bases not matched to a gene: 11. Germline loops: CDR1 SGHNT, CDR2 YYREEE (reference sequence). The CDR3 runs 16 residues.

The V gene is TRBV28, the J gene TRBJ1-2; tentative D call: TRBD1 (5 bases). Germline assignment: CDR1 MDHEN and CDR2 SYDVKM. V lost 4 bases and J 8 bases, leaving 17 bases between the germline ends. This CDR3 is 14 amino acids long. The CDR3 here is CASSSPPGGRGYTF. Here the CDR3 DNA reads TGTGCCAGCAGTTCCCCCCCGGGGGGGAGAGGCTACACCTTC.

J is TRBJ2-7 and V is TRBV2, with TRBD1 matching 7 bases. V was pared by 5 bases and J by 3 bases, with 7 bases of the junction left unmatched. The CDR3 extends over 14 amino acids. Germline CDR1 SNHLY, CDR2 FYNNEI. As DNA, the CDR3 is TGTGCCAGCAGTCCGACAGGGTCCCACTACGAGCAGTACTTC. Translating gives CASSPTGSHYEQYF. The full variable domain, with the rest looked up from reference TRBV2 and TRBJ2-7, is EPEVTQTPSHQVTQMGQEVILRCVPISNHLYFYWYRQILGQKVEFLVSFYNNEISEKSEIFDDQFSVERPDGSNFTLKIRSTKLEDSAMYFCASSPTGSHYEQYFGPGTRLTVT.

The CDR3 protein is CAISAGRSGNTIYF. As DNA, the CDR3 is TGTGCCATCAGTGCAGGGCGGTCTGGAAACACCATATATTTT. The genes are TRBV10-3 and TRBJ1-3, with a possible D match to TRBD1 (5 bases). V gave up 4 bases and J gave up 1 base, with 8 bases separating them. Germline CDR1 reads ENHRY; CDR2 reads SYGVKD. This CDR3 contains 14 residues.

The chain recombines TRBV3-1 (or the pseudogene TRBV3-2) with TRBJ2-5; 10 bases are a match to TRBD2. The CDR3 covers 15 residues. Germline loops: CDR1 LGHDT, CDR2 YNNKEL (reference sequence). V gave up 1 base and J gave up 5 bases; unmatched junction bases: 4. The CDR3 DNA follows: TGTGCCAGCAGCCAAGCTAGCGGGGGTGGGGAGACCCAGTACTTC. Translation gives CASSQASGGGETQYF.

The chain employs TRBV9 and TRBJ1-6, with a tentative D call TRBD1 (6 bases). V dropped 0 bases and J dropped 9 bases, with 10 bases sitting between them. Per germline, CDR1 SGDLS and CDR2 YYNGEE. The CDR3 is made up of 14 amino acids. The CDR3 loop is CASSVGTVGSPLHF. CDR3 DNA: TGTGCCAGCAGCGTAGGGACAGTAGGTTCACCCCTCCACTTT.

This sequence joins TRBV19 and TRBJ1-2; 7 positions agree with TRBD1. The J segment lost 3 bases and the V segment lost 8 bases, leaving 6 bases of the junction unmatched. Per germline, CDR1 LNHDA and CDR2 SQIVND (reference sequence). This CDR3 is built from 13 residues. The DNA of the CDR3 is TGTGCCAGTCAGACAGGGCAGCACTATGGCTACACCTTC. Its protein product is CASQTGQHYGYTF.

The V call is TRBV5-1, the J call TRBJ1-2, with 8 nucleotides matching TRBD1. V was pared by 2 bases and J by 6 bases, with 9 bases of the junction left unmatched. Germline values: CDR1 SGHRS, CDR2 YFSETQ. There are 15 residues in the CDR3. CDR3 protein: CASSFLGRGLDGYTF. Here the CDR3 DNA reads TGCGCCAGCAGCTTCCTGGGCAGGGGGCTGGATGGCTACACCTTC.

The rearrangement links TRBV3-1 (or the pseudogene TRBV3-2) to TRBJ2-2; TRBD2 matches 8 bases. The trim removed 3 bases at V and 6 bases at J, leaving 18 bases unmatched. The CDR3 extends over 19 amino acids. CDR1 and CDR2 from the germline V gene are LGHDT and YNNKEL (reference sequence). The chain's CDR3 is CASSHRAGAITPGAGELFF. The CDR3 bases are TGTGCCAGCAGCCATCGAGCGGGGGCCATTACCCCCGGCGCCGGGGAGCTGTTTTTT.

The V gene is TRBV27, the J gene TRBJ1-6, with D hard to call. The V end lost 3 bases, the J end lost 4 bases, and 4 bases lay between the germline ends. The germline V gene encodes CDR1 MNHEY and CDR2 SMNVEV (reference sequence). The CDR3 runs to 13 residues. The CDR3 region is CASSFRYNSPLHF. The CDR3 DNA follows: TGTGCCAGCAGTTTTCGGTATAATTCACCCCTCCACTTT.